Sequencing of this T cell receptor (beta chain) was carried out in a study of read filtering for tumor transcriptome and immune sequencing. The library was built from about 0.4 ug RNA with molecular barcoded adaptors for alpha/delta and beta/gamma chains. One entry per CDR3 protein results from TCRdb running MiXCR on the reads. The sample contains about 15,000 distinct CDR3 sequences, roughly 20% of which appear only once. V was pared by 5 bases and J by 8 bases, with 7 bases of the junction left unmatched. Germline lookup yields CDR1 SEHNR and CDR2 FQNEAQ (reference sequence). The CDR3 has 14 amino acids.

This chain links TRBV7-9 with TRBJ1-4, with 8 nucleotides matching TRBD1. This receptor was identified in a donor aged 40 or older with multiple myeloma. Sequenced sample: a population of CD138-negative cells sorted from bone marrow. The CDR3 bases are TGTGCCAGCAGCCTTACAGGGGGAGGAGAAAAACTGTTTTTT. Translating gives CASSLTGGGEKLFF. The full variable domain, its missing parts supplied by reference TRBV7-9 and TRBJ1-4, is DTGVSQNPRHKITKRGQNVTFRCDPISEHNRLYWYRQTLGQGPEFLTYFQNEAQLEKSRLLSDRFSAERPKGSFSTLEIQRTEQGDSAMYLCASSLTGGGEKLFFGSGTQLSVL.